The 20 T cell receptor beta chains listed next were all sequenced from one sample in a study of T cell repertoires in ileal Crohn's disease. Measured with immunoSEQ multiplex PCR; TCRdb has only the in-frame clones, and not every one. The data show 3,500 to 4,500 clones, around 74% seen once. The specimen was ileal tissue. These receptor sequences come from an adult with Crohn's disease.

This clone was recorded only once. This chain uses TRBV7-2 with TRBJ1-6; D uncertain. Germline V lookup: CDR1 SGHTA, CDR2 FQGNSA. Trimming pared 3 bases from V and 5 bases from J, leaving 14 bases between. This CDR3 has 16 residues. The CDR3 coding sequence is TGTGCCAGCAGCTTCCTACTCCCGGGGAATAATTCACCCCTCCACTTT. Residues: CASSFLLPGNNSPLHF.

This chain joins TRBV19 and TRBJ2-2; 8 positions match TRBD1. This CDR3 has 13 amino acids. Germline loops: CDR1 LNHDA, CDR2 SQIVND (reference sequence). V was pared by 10 bases and J by 7 bases, with 8 bases of the junction left unmatched. The CDR3 here is CATSGQVVGELFF. The CDR3 DNA reads as TGTGCCACTTCGGGACAGGTTGTCGGGGAGCTGTTTTTT.

This chain uses TRBV27 with TRBJ2-1; tentative D call: TRBD2 (7 bases). The V gene's germline CDR1 is MNHEY and CDR2 SMNVEV (reference sequence). The CDR3 runs to 16 residues. Trimming cost V 3 bases and J 4 bases, with 16 bases left between them. The CDR3 coding sequence is TGTGCCAGCAGTTTTGAGGGGGGGCTTGTGTACAATGAGCAGTTCTTC. As protein: CASSFEGGLVYNEQFF.

This chain uses TRBV11-3 with TRBJ1-6; 7 bases fit TRBD1. V shed 1 base, J shed 9 bases, and the junction held 3 bases outside the gene matches. CDR1 is SGHNT, CDR2 YENEEA, per germline. The CDR3 covers 14 residues. CDR3 loop: CASSLGQGGSPLHF. In DNA, the CDR3 is TGTGCCAGCAGCTTAGGACAGGGCGGTTCACCCCTCCACTTT.

CDR3 DNA sequence: TGCAGCGTGAACCTGGGGGGTATCAATCAGCCCCAGCATTTT. This gives the protein CSVNLGGINQPQHF. This chain connects TRBV29-1 to TRBJ1-5; D perhaps matches TRBD1 (5 bases). Trimming shortened V by 6 bases and J by 3 bases, and 15 bases separated the two germline ends. CDR3 length: 14 residues. The germline CDR1 and CDR2 sequences are SQVTM and ANQGSEA.

This clone showed up just once. J is TRBJ1-1 and V is TRBV7-9; TRBD1 matches at 10 bases. CDR1 SEHNR and CDR2 FQNEAQ come from the germline V gene (reference sequence). V shed 5 bases, J shed 4 bases, and the junction held 1 base outside the gene matches. The CDR3 loop spans 13 amino acids. CDR3 in DNA: TGTGCCAGCAGCAGGACAGGGGGCACTGAAGCTTTCTTT. Translating gives CASSRTGGTEAFF.

The J gene is TRBJ2-7, the V gene TRBV7-9; tentative D call: TRBD1 (7 bases). V was trimmed by 1 base and J by 12 bases, leaving 13 bases between them. Germline V gene sequence: CDR1 SEHNR, CDR2 FQNEAQ (reference sequence). The CDR3 consists of 12 residues. The DNA for the CDR3 is TGTGCCAGCAGCTTAGAGGAGGGACAGAGGTACTTC. It is translated as CASSLEEGQRYF.

The V call is TRBV4-3, the J call TRBJ2-1; 8 bases align to TRBD1. V dropped 2 bases and J dropped 9; count of bases not matched to a gene: 9. CDR1 is LGHNA, CDR2 YSLEER, per germline. This CDR3 is 15 amino acids long. CDR3 coding DNA: TGCGCCAGCAGCCAACAAAGGACAGGGTCGTTTGAGCAGTTCTTC. Amino acid sequence: CASSQQRTGSFEQFF.

The chain recombines TRBV4-3 with TRBJ2-5, with 12 bases fitting TRBD2. Germline CDR1 reads LGHNA; CDR2 reads YSLEER. The V gene end was trimmed by 5 bases and the J gene end by 3 bases; junction bases not matched to a gene: 10. The CDR3 is 17 amino acids. In DNA form, the CDR3 reads TGCGCCAGCAGCTTCAAACTCCGGACTAGCGGGAAAGAGACCCAGTACTTC. As protein: CASSFKLRTSGKETQYF.

The chain joins TRBV5-6 to TRBJ1-2; 9 positions match TRBD1. The CDR3 is made up of 15 amino acids. V lost 4 bases and J lost 4; bases outside the gene matches: 8. Germline-derived CDR1 and CDR2 are SGHDT and YYEEEE. Here the CDR3 reads CASSPRDREVYGYTF. Here the CDR3 DNA reads TGTGCCAGCAGCCCCCGGGACAGGGAGGTCTATGGCTACACCTTC.

The rearrangement links TRBV10-3 to TRBJ1-3; 10 positions match TRBD1. The V and J ends lost 7 bases and 1 base, in that order; junction bases with no gene match: 7. In germline, CDR1 is ENHRY, CDR2 SYGVKD. The CDR3 totals 16 residues. The CDR3 DNA follows: TGTGCCATCATGCGGGACAGGGGTATATCTGGAAACACCATATATTTT. This gives the protein CAIMRDRGISGNTIYF.

This clone was observed a single time. The chain has TRBV11-2 and TRBJ1-3; D not certain. The CDR3 spans 14 residues. Germline loops: CDR1 SGHAT, CDR2 FQNNGV. V lost 2 bases and J lost 3, with 8 bases in between. CDR3 amino acids: CASSLFRGGNTIYF. DNA of the CDR3: TGTGCCAGCAGCTTATTTCGCGGTGGAAACACCATATATTTT. The whole variable domain, filled in from reference TRBV11-2 and TRBJ1-3, reads EAGVAQSPRYKIIEKRQSVAFWCNPISGHATLYWYQQILGQGPKLLIQFQNNGVVDDSQLPKDRFSAERLKGVDSTLKIQPAKLEDSAVYLCASSLFRGGNTIYFGEGSWLTVV.

This clone was observed a single time. The genes are TRBV27 and TRBJ1-2; 7 nucleotides match TRBD1. Per germline, CDR1 MNHEY and CDR2 SMNVEV (reference sequence). This CDR3 comprises 14 residues. V shed 6 bases and J 4 bases; nucleotides not matched to a gene: 8. This chain's CDR3 is CASSLTGRVYGYTF. In nucleotides, the CDR3 is TGTGCCAGCAGCCTGACAGGGCGCGTCTATGGCTACACCTTC.

The rearrangement links TRBV7-8 to TRBJ2-2, with TRBD2 as a possible D gene (5 bases). The V end lost 0 bases, the J end lost 7 bases, and 9 bases lay between the germline ends. Germline V gives CDR1 SGHVS, CDR2 FQNEAQ. The CDR3 consists of 14 residues. The CDR3 region is CASSLAGGFGELFF. DNA of the CDR3: TGTGCCAGCAGCTTAGCGGGCGGGTTCGGGGAGCTGTTTTTT.

V is TRBV7-9 and J is TRBJ1-3; D unresolved. This CDR3 is 14 amino acids long. The germline gives CDR1 SEHNR, CDR2 FQNEAQ (reference sequence). The V end lost 5 bases, the J end lost 5 bases, and 13 bases lay between the germline ends. This CDR3 reads CASSEEGRRNTIYF. The CDR3 DNA follows: TGTGCCAGCAGCGAAGAGGGCAGGCGAAACACCATATATTTT.

A few counts support this clone. This rearrangement joins TRBV30 to TRBJ2-3, with D tentatively TRBD2 (6 bases). V gave up 3 bases and J gave up 0 bases, with 19 bases separating them. The CDR3 runs to 17 residues. Germline V lookup: CDR1 GTSNPN, CDR2 SVGIG (reference sequence). The CDR3 bases are TGTGCCTGGAGAGGTCGGGACTCTCGTGCTAGCACAGATACGCAGTATTTT. Translation gives CAWRGRDSRASTDTQYF.

This sequence joins TRBV19 and TRBJ1-6; D gene unclear. The V end lost 7 bases, the J end lost 4 bases, and 8 bases lay between the germline ends. Germline assignment: CDR1 LNHDA and CDR2 SQIVND (reference sequence). The CDR3 covers 13 residues. The CDR3 DNA reads TGTGCCAGTAAGGCGGTTTATAATTCACCCCTCCACTTT. It specifies CASKAVYNSPLHF.

CDR3 amino acids: CASSAGQGYSNQPQHF. CDR3 DNA sequence: TGTGCCAGCAGCGCCGGCCAGGGGTATAGCAATCAGCCCCAGCATTTT. The rearrangement joins TRBV9 to TRBJ1-5; D is perhaps TRBD1 (6 bases). Trimming removed 3 bases at V and 0 bases at J, with 13 bases between. This CDR3 has 16 amino acids. The germline V gene has CDR1 SGDLS and CDR2 YYNGEE.

The V call is TRBV19, the J call TRBJ2-2; possibly TRBD2 for D (6 bases). The CDR3 has 15 residues. Germline-derived CDR1 and CDR2 are LNHDA and SQIVND (reference sequence). Trimming removed 5 bases at V and 5 bases at J, with 15 bases between. The DNA for the CDR3 is TGTGCCAGTAGTCTCAGGGAGGTGGAAACCGGGGAGCTGTTTTTT. This gives the protein CASSLREVETGELFF.

The V gene is TRBV30, the J gene TRBJ1-4, with D possibly TRBD1 on 5 matching bases. CDR1 and CDR2 from the germline V gene are GTSNPN and SVGIG (reference sequence). The CDR3 runs 13 residues. Trimming pared 5 bases from V and 7 bases from J, leaving 14 bases between. CDR3 loop: CAWGDSSVEKLFF. The DNA of the CDR3 is TGTGCCTGGGGCGACAGTTCCGTTGAAAAACTGTTTTTT.